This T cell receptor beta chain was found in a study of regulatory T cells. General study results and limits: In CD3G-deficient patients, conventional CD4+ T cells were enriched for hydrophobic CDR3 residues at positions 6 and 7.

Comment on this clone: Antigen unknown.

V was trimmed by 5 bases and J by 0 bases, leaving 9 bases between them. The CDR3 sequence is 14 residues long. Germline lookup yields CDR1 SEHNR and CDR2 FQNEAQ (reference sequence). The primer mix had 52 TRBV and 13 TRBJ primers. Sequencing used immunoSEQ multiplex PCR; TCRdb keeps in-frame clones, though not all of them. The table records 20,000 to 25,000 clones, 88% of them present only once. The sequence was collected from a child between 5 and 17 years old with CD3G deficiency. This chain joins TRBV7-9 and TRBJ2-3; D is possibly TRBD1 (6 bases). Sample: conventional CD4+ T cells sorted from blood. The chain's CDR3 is CASSGQTSTDTQYF. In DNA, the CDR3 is TGTGCCAGCAGCGGACAGACCAGCACAGATACGCAGTATTTT.